A selection of T cell receptor beta chains follows, all from one sample in a study of T cell responses to AZD1222 COVID-19 vaccine. Here immunoSEQ multiplex PCR was the method, and the copy in TCRdb shows in-frame clones only, minus some. The sample lists roughly 130,000 clones, about nine tenths seen once, with roughly 8% in the top ten. This material consisted of peripheral blood, taken on day 0 of AZD1222 vaccination. These receptors originate from an adult in good health. Both conserved end residues are part of each CDR3. D genes are given only for firm matches. A row's size may be missing; if present it is once, few, many or a size class.

j_call d_call v_call clone_size cdr3_nt cdr3_aa
TRBJ2-1 NA TRBV19 once TGTGCCAGTAGTATAGGTCAGAGGATTAATGAGCAGTTCTTC CASSIGQRINEQFF
TRBJ1-1 NA TRBV28 NA TGTGCCAGCAGATTGGGGCCGAACACTGAAGCTTTCTTT CASRLGPNTEAFF
TRBJ2-6 NA TRBV10-1 NA TGCGCCAGCGGTAACTCTGGGGCCAACGTCCTGACTTTC CASGNSGANVLTF
TRBJ2-7 NA TRBV3-1/TRBV3-2 few TGTGCCAGCAGCTCCCATGGGAAAGGGGGTAGAGAAGGGCAGTACTTC CASSSHGKGGREGQYF
TRBJ1-1 TRBD1 TRBV28 once TGTGCCAGCAGTCCACGGGACAGACCTGAAGCTTTCTTT CASSPRDRPEAFF
TRBJ1-3 NA TRBV30 few TGTGCCTGGAAGGGGGGATTTGCTGGAAACACCATATATTTT CAWKGGFAGNTIYF
TRBJ1-5 NA TRBV7-8 NA TGTGCCAGCAGCTTAGACAGCTATAGCAATCAGCCCCAGCATTTT CASSLDSYSNQPQHF
TRBJ1-1 NA TRBV2 once TGTGCCAGCACCGACCCGTTCACCGAAGCTTTCTTT CASTDPFTEAFF
TRBJ2-1 NA TRBV6-2/TRBV6-3 NA TGTGCCAGCAGTCCCCAGCATGAGCAGTTCTTC CASSPQHEQFF
TRBJ2-1 TRBD2 TRBV10-2 NA TGCGCCAGCAAGGTAGCGGGAGAGGTGGAGCAGTTCTTC CASKVAGEVEQFF
TRBJ1-1 NA TRBV4-3 few TGCGCCAGCAGCCAAGATGGTCTTGCGGGGAACACTGAAGCTTTCTTT CASSQDGLAGNTEAFF
TRBJ1-1 NA TRBV29-1 NA TGCAGCGCCAAGGCGGGGGGATCCACTGAAGCTTTCTTT CSAKAGGSTEAFF
TRBJ2-5 NA TRBV15 once TGTGCCACCAGCACAGGGGATAGGGGTCAAGAGACCCAGTACTTC CATSTGDRGQETQYF
TRBJ2-1 TRBD2 TRBV19 NA TGTGCCAGTACCGAGGCTAGCGGGACCCCGGAGCAGTTCTTC CASTEASGTPEQFF
TRBJ2-3 TRBD1 TRBV7-2 NA TGTGCCAGCAGCTTTGGACAGGGGCACACAGATACGCAGTATTTT CASSFGQGHTDTQYF
TRBJ2-7 TRBD1 TRBV5-5 NA TGTGCCAGCAGCCCGGGACAGCGTTACGAGCAGTACTTC CASSPGQRYEQYF
TRBJ2-6 NA TRBV6-5 NA TGTGCCAGCAGGCTAGCCCGTGGGGCCAACGTCCTGACTTTC CASRLARGANVLTF
TRBJ2-5 NA TRBV21-1 NA TGTGCCAGCAGCAAGGACAGGGTCGGGGAGACCCAGTACTTC CASSKDRVGETQYF
TRBJ1-4 NA TRBV30 NA TGTGCCTGGAGGACGGCGGGATCTAATGAAAAACTGTTTTTT CAWRTAGSNEKLFF
TRBJ1-5 NA TRBV7-2 NA TGTGCCAGCAGCTTGGCCACAGGGAGCAATCAGCCCCAGCATTTT CASSLATGSNQPQHF
TRBJ1-1 NA TRBV11-2 NA TGTGCCAGCAGCTTAGTGCGCCGGGGTACTGAAGCTTTCTTT CASSLVRRGTEAFF
TRBJ1-2 NA TRBV5-4 NA TGTGCCAGCAGCATCGCCGGGACGAATGGCTACACCTTC CASSIAGTNGYTF
TRBJ1-2 NA TRBV19 few TGTGCCAGTAGTATAGTCGGACCAAATGGCTACACCTTC CASSIVGPNGYTF
TRBJ1-2 NA TRBV29-1 NA TGCAGCGTTGAGTCTCGACTAACCTATGGCTACACCTTC CSVESRLTYGYTF
TRBJ2-3 TRBD2 TRBV14 once TGTGCCAGCAGCCAAGAGGTACTAGCGGGAGTAGATACGCAGTATTTT CASSQEVLAGVDTQYF
TRBJ1-1 NA TRBV5-1 NA TGCGCCAGCAGCCCCCCCACGAACACTGAAGCTTTCTTT CASSPPTNTEAFF
TRBJ2-2 NA TRBV6-5 NA TGTGCCAGCCGCCCGGCGGGGAGGACCGGGGAGCTGTTTTTT CASRPAGRTGELFF
TRBJ1-1 NA TRBV30 NA TGTGCCTGGAGTAGGAACACGAACACTGAAGCTTTCTTT CAWSRNTNTEAFF
TRBJ2-3 NA TRBV3-1/TRBV3-2 NA TGTGCCAGCAGCCACTCCCGCAGGGAGAGGAGCACAGATACGCAGTATTTT CASSHSRRERSTDTQYF
TRBJ2-7 TRBD1 TRBV14 NA TGTGCCAGCAGCCCAGTTGGACAGGGTAACGAGCAGTACTTC CASSPVGQGNEQYF
TRBJ2-7 TRBD2 TRBV6-6 NA TGTGCCATCCAGCGGGAGGGACCATCCTACGAGCAGTACTTC CAIQREGPSYEQYF
TRBJ2-1 TRBD1 TRBV19 NA TGTGCCAGTAGTGGTCCCACGGGACAGGGGTACAATGAGCAGTTCTTC CASSGPTGQGYNEQFF
TRBJ1-2 TRBD1 TRBV6-6 once TGTGCCAGCATGGGAAGGGACAGGGGAACGGGCTACACCTTC CASMGRDRGTGYTF
TRBJ1-3 NA TRBV5-1 NA TGCGCCAGCAGCCCGAGGGGCTCTGGAAACACCATATATTTT CASSPRGSGNTIYF
TRBJ1-2 TRBD1 TRBV29-1 once TGCAGCGTTGATGGGCCTAGGGGGCTCTATGGCTACACCTTC CSVDGPRGLYGYTF
TRBJ2-7 NA TRBV5-1 NA TGCGCCAGCAGCTTGAGTGAGGGAAGGGCTTACGAGCAGTACTTC CASSLSEGRAYEQYF
TRBJ1-5 NA TRBV7-9 NA TGTGCCAGCAGCTTGATGGGGGGCAGGGGCAATCAGCCCCAGCATTTT CASSLMGGRGNQPQHF
TRBJ2-5 TRBD2 TRBV28 once TGTGCCAGCAAACAACTTGGGACTAGCGGGGGGGCCGTAAAGACCCAGTACTTC CASKQLGTSGGAVKTQYF
TRBJ2-7 NA TRBV11-3 NA TGTGCCAGCAGCGGCCGGGACAGGGGGCTGACTAGCGGGAAGCTCGAGCAGTACTTC CASSGRDRGLTSGKLEQYF
TRBJ2-2 NA TRBV11-2 NA TGTGCCAGCAGTCTTCTGTTAAACACCGGGGAGCTGTTTTTT CASSLLLNTGELFF
TRBJ2-1 NA TRBV7-7 NA TGTGCTAGCAGCTTACAGGCCGATCTTAATGAGCAGTTCTTC CASSLQADLNEQFF
TRBJ2-1 NA TRBV11-3 NA TGTGCCAGCAGCTCCGGACCCTACAATGAGCAGTTCTTC CASSSGPYNEQFF
TRBJ2-7 NA TRBV10-3 NA TGTGCCATCAGTGACAGGACAGCCTTCTACGAGCAGTACTTC CAISDRTAFYEQYF
TRBJ2-1 NA TRBV27 NA TGTGCCAGCGGCCTTGGCCTCCATGAGCAGTTCTTC CASGLGLHEQFF
TRBJ1-3 TRBD1 TRBV25-1 NA TGTGCCAGCAGTGCAACAGGGGCCGGAAACACCATATATTTT CASSATGAGNTIYF
TRBJ2-3 NA TRBV18 NA TGTGCCAGCTCCCCCGCTGGACAAGGGCGTACAGATACGCAGTATTTT CASSPAGQGRTDTQYF
TRBJ1-5 TRBD1 TRBV19 NA TGTGCCAGTAGTAACCCACAGGGGGCCAAATATAGCAATCAGCCCCAGCATTTT CASSNPQGAKYSNQPQHF
TRBJ1-2 NA TRBV28 NA TGTGCCAGCAGTTTAGGACAGAACTATGGCTACACCTTC CASSLGQNYGYTF